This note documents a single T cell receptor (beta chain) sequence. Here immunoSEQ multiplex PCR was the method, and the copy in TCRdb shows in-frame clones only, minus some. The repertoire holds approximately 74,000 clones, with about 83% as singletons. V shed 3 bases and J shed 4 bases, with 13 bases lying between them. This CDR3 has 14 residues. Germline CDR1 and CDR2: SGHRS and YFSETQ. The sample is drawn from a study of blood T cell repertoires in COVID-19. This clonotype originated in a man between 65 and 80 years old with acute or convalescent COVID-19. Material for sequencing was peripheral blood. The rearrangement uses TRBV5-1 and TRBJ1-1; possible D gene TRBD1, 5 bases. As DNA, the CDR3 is TGCGCCAGCAGCTCCGGACAAGGGGTCACTGAAGCTTTCTTT. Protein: CASSSGQGVTEAFF.